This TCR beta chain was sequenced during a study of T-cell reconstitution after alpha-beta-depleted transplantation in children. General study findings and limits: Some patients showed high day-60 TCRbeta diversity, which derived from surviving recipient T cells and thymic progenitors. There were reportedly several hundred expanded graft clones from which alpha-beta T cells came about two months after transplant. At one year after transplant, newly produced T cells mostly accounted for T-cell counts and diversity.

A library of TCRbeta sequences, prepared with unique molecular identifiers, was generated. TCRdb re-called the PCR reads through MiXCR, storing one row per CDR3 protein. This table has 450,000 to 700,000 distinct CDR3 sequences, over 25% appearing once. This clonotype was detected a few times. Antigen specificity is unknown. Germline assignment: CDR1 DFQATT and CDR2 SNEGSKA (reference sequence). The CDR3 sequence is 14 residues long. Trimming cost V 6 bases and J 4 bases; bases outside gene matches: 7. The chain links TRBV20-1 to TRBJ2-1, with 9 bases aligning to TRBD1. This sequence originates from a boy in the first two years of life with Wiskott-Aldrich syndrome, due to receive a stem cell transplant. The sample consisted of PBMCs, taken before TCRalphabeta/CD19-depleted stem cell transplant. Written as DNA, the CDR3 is TGCAGTGCCAGCGGGACAGGGACTTACAATGAGCAGTTCTTC. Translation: CSASGTGTYNEQFF.